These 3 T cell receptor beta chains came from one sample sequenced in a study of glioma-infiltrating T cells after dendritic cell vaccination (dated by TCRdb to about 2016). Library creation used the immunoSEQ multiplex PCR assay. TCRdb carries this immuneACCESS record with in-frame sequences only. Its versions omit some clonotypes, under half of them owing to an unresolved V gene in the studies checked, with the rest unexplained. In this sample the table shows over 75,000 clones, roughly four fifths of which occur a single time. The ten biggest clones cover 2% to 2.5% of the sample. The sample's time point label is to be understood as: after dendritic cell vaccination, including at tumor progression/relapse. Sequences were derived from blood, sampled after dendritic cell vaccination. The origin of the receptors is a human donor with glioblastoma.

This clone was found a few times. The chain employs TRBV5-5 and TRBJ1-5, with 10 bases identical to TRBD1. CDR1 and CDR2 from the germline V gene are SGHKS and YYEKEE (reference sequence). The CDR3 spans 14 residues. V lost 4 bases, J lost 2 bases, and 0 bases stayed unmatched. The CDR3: CASSGTGGNQPQHF. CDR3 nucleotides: TGTGCCAGCAGCGGGACAGGGGGCAATCAGCCCCAGCATTTT. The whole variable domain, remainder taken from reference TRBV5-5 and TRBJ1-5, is DAGVTQSPTHLIKTRGQQVTLRCSPISGHKSVSWYQQVLGQGPQFIFQYYEKEERGRGNFPDRFSARQFPNYSSELNVNALLLGDSALYLCASSGTGGNQPQHFGDGTRLSIL.

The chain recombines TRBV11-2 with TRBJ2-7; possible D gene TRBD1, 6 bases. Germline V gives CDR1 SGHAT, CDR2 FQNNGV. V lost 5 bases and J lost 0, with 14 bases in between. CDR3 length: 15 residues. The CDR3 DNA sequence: TGTGCCAGCAGCCATCCTCGGGACAACTCCTACGAGCAGTACTTC. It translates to CASSHPRDNSYEQYF.

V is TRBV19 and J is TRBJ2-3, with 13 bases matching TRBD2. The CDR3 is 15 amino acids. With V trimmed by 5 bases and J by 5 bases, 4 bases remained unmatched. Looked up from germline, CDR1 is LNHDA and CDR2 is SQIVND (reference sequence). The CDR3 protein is CASSSRTSGRDTQYF. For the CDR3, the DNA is TGTGCCAGTAGTTCTCGGACTAGCGGGAGAGATACGCAGTATTTT.